This passage covers 28 T cell receptor beta chains from one sample sequenced in a study of PD-1 blockade in classical Hodgkin lymphoma. Relapse after autologous stem cell transplantation occurred in every patient, and brentuximab vedotin exposure varied. Profiling relied on immunoSEQ multiplex PCR, and the TCRdb table lists in-frame clones only, not all of them. The sample holds 43,000 or so clones; roughly 73% are singletons and the top ten take 9.5% to 11%. The specimen comprised peripheral blood mononuclear cells (PBMCs), sampled at baseline. These receptors originate from a human donor with classical Hodgkin lymphoma.

This clone was seen a few times. Other DNA sequences in this specimen translate into the identical CDR3. This sequence joins TRBV11-2 and TRBJ1-5; 7 bases line up with TRBD1. Looked up from germline, CDR1 is SGHAT and CDR2 is FQNNGV. The trim removed 0 bases at V and 5 bases at J, leaving 1 base unmatched. The CDR3 contains 14 residues. The CDR3 reads CASSLDRGYQPQHF. The CDR3 nucleotides are TGTGCCAGCAGCTTAGACAGGGGGTATCAGCCCCAGCATTTT.

DNA of the CDR3: TGTGCCAGCAGCCCTGAAGGGGTCAACACTGAAGCTTTCTTT. As protein: CASSPEGVNTEAFF. V is TRBV7-9 and J is TRBJ1-1, with D perhaps matching TRBD1 (5 bases). Germline-derived CDR1 and CDR2 are SEHNR and FQNEAQ (reference sequence). This CDR3 comprises 14 residues. V was trimmed by 5 bases and J by 2 bases, leaving 12 bases between them.

This clone was seen a handful of times. This chain connects TRBV9 to TRBJ1-1; no reliable D call. V was trimmed by 4 bases and J by 5 bases, leaving 15 bases between them. CDR3 length equals 14 residues. CDR1 and CDR2 (germline): SGDLS, YYNGEE. The CDR3 nucleotides read TGTGCCAGCAGCTTTACGTTGGGTGAAACTGAAGCTTTCTTT. Translated: CASSFTLGETEAFF.

The CDR3 DNA reads TGCGCCAGCAGCTTGGCTTCAACTAATGAAAAACTGTTTTTT. This codes for CASSLASTNEKLFF. The chain employs TRBV5-1 and TRBJ1-4, with no clear D. The V end was cut by 0 bases, the J end by 0 bases, with 3 bases between. The length of the CDR3 is 14 residues. Germline V CDR1 and CDR2: SGHRS, YFSETQ.

This clone was seen a handful of times. J is TRBJ2-3 and V is TRBV29-1; D possibly corresponds to TRBD2 (6 bases). CDR1 and CDR2 (germline): SQVTM, ANQGSEA. V was cut by 3 bases and J by 4 bases, with 11 bases left in between. The CDR3 totals 13 residues. The CDR3 coding sequence is TGCAGCGTTGACAGGAGGGGTGCAGATACGCAGTATTTT. Encoded protein: CSVDRRGADTQYF.

The chain couples TRBV19 to TRBJ1-2, with D unclear. Trimming took 5 bases from V and 6 from J, leaving 13 bases between them. Germline V gene sequence: CDR1 LNHDA, CDR2 SQIVND (reference sequence). The CDR3 runs 13 residues. CDR3 sequence reads: CASSAGRTDGYTF. In DNA, the CDR3 is TGTGCCAGTAGTGCCGGGAGAACGGATGGCTACACCTTC.

The count of this clone is one. V usage is TRBV5-1 and J usage is TRBJ1-2; D gene ambiguous. Trimming pared 4 bases from V and 1 base from J, leaving 11 bases between. The germline CDR1 and CDR2 sequences are SGHRS and YFSETQ. This CDR3 contains 14 residues. The CDR3 DNA sequence: TGCGCCAGCAGCCAAGGCCACAGTAACTATGGCTACACCTTC. This sequence encodes CASSQGHSNYGYTF.

The CDR3: CASTEAGGAKGIQYF. The CDR3 DNA reads as TGTGCCAGCACGGAGGCGGGGGGCGCGAAAGGCATTCAGTACTTC. This sequence joins TRBV2 and TRBJ2-4, with 8 bases that match TRBD2. Looked up from germline, CDR1 is SNHLY and CDR2 is FYNNEI. The CDR3 runs 15 residues. The J segment lost 9 bases and the V segment lost 7 bases, leaving 14 bases of the junction unmatched.

The rearrangement joins TRBV5-1 to TRBJ2-7; D gene ambiguous. V was cut by 0 bases and J by 0 bases, with 7 bases left in between. This CDR3 is 14 amino acids long. In germline, CDR1 is SGHRS, CDR2 YFSETQ. DNA of the CDR3: TGCGCCAGCAGCTTGGACTCCGTCTCCTACGAGCAGTACTTC. It specifies CASSLDSVSYEQYF.

The DNA for the CDR3 is TGTGCCAGTAGTTCTCTCGAACTAGCGGGGGTTACAGATACGCAGTATTTT. Translated: CASSSLELAGVTDTQYF. V and J are TRBV19 and TRBJ2-3; 11 bases are a match to TRBD2. CDR1 and CDR2 from the germline V gene are LNHDA and SQIVND (reference sequence). J was trimmed by 3 bases and V by 5 bases; bases with no gene match: 10. This CDR3 region has 17 residues. Together with reference TRBV19 and TRBJ2-3, the CDR3 gives the full variable domain: DGGITQSPKYLFRKEGQNVTLSCEQNLNHDAMYWYRQDPGQGLRLIYYSQIVNDFQKGDIAEGYSVSREKKESFPLTVTSAQKNPTAFYLCASSSLELAGVTDTQYFGPGTRLTVL.

The chain is built from TRBV7-6 and TRBJ1-6; no clear D gene. This CDR3 spans 16 amino acids. CDR1 is SGHVS, CDR2 FNYEAQ, per germline. V lost 5 bases to trimming and J lost 8 bases, with 19 bases between them. As DNA, the CDR3 is TGTGCCAGCAGCCCCCTCAGCCTGGGTATGGATTCACCCCTCCACTTT. This translates into CASSPLSLGMDSPLHF. Supplemented by reference TRBV7-6 and TRBJ1-6, the full variable domain reads GAGVSQSPRYKVTKRGQDVALRCDPISGHVSLYWYRQALGQGPEFLTYFNYEAQQDKSGLPNDRFSAERPEGSISTLTIQRTEQRDSAMYRCASSPLSLGMDSPLHFGNGTRLTVT.

This clone is labeled medium-sized. The chain links TRBV4-1 to TRBJ2-7; possible D gene TRBD1, 5 bases. This CDR3 region has 17 residues. V was shortened by 0 bases and J by 3 bases, with 18 bases between the two germline ends. Germline values: CDR1 MGHRA, CDR2 YSYEKL. The CDR3 DNA reads TGCGCCAGCAGCCAAGAGTCTCAGACGGACACCCTCTACGAGCAGTACTTC. As protein: CASSQESQTDTLYEQYF.

The chain joins TRBV7-9 to TRBJ1-1; D may be TRBD1 (6 bases). The CDR3 has 13 residues. Trimming cost V 5 bases and J 1 base, with 8 bases left between them. The germline gives CDR1 SEHNR, CDR2 FQNEAQ (reference sequence). CDR3 residues: CASSRGQNTEAFF. The CDR3 DNA reads as TGTGCCAGCAGCCGGGGACAGAACACTGAAGCTTTCTTT.

This clone was seen only a few times. This rearrangement joins TRBV5-1 to TRBJ2-3; the match to TRBD1 covers 9 bases. In germline, CDR1 is SGHRS, CDR2 YFSETQ. The CDR3 is made up of 15 amino acids. V shed 3 bases, J shed 1 base, and the junction held 3 bases outside the gene matches. The DNA of the CDR3 is TGCGCCAGCAGCTGGACAGGGGACCGCACAGATACGCAGTATTTT. As protein: CASSWTGDRTDTQYF.

The V gene is TRBV6-4, the J gene TRBJ1-1; 7 bases align to TRBD1. CDR1 is MRHNA and CDR2 is SNTAGT in the germline V gene. This CDR3 has 13 amino acids. V was pared by 6 bases and J by 2 bases, with 3 bases of the junction left unmatched. CDR3 coding DNA: TGTGCCAGCAGGACAGGGTCTAACACTGAAGCTTTCTTT. Its translation is CASRTGSNTEAFF.

The genes are TRBV27 and TRBJ1-1; a possible D gene is TRBD1 (5 bases). The CDR3 has 16 residues. CDR1 MNHEY and CDR2 SMNVEV come from the germline V gene (reference sequence). Trimming removed 8 bases from V and 3 bases from J, with 22 bases in between. The CDR3 sequence: CASGTGTVNLYTEAFF. CDR3 DNA: TGTGCCAGCGGAACCGGGACGGTGAACCTATACACTGAAGCTTTCTTT.

The gene calls are TRBV5-4 and TRBJ2-1, with TRBD2 identical over 8 bases. The J segment lost 6 bases and the V segment lost 1 base, leaving 6 bases of the junction unmatched. The CDR3 spans 15 residues. Per the germline V gene, CDR1 is SGHNT and CDR2 is YYREEE (reference sequence). CDR3 sequence (DNA): TGTGCCAGCAGCTTGAAAAGCGGGAGTTTCAATGAGCAGTTCTTC. Protein: CASSLKSGSFNEQFF.

The chain carries TRBV6-1 and TRBJ2-1; D possibly uses TRBD1 or TRBD2 (7 bases each). V lost 2 bases and J lost 9, with 17 bases in between. CDR1 and CDR2 from the germline V gene are MNHNS and SASEGT. The length of the CDR3 is 15 residues. CDR3 region: CASSESGGGSSEQFF. CDR3 sequence (DNA): TGTGCCAGCAGTGAATCAGGGGGGGGAAGCAGTGAGCAGTTCTTC.

This clone was observed once. This chain links TRBV2 with TRBJ1-5; TRBD1 matches 12 bases. From germline, CDR1 is SNHLY and CDR2 FYNNEI. The CDR3 has 15 amino acids. V was pared by 3 bases and J by 6 bases, with 3 bases of the junction left unmatched. CDR3: CASSEGQGASQPQHF. In nucleotides, the CDR3 is TGTGCCAGCAGTGAGGGACAGGGGGCAAGTCAGCCCCAGCATTTT.

As concerns this clone: This may be a read error: a much more frequent sequence differs by one nucleotide. This rearrangement joins TRBV5-4 to TRBJ2-5, with unresolved D. Per the germline V gene, CDR1 is SGHNT and CDR2 is YYREEE (reference sequence). The CDR3 has 13 residues. Trimming removed 2 bases at V and 5 bases at J, with 10 bases between. CDR3 sequence reads: CASSLWAGETQYF. CDR3 sequence (DNA): TGTGCCAGCAGCTTATGGGCCGGGGAGACCCAGTACTTC. The full variable domain, in which reference TRBV5-4 and TRBJ2-5 provide the parts outside the CDR3, is ETGVTQSPTHLIKTRGQQVTLRCSSQSGHNTVSWYQQALGQGPQFIFQYYREEENGRGNFPPRFSGLQFPNYSSELNVNALELDDSALYLCASSLWAGETQYFGPGTRLLVL.

This clone was seen more than once but under ten times. The CDR3 spells CAISETADRGYEQYF. CDR3 sequence (DNA): TGTGCCATCAGTGAGACGGCGGACAGGGGCTACGAGCAGTACTTC. The chain carries TRBV10-3 and TRBJ2-7; TRBD1 matches 9 bases. The CDR3 runs to 15 residues. The V segment lost 2 bases and the J segment 3 bases; nucleotides outside the gene matches: 5. Germline assignment: CDR1 ENHRY and CDR2 SYGVKD.

In this sample, this clone turned up a few times. This chain uses TRBV5-6 with TRBJ1-1; no clear D. This CDR3 is built from 13 residues. The V gene lost 0 bases and the J gene lost 0 bases, with 3 bases spanning the gap. Germline V gene lookup returns CDR1 SGHDT and CDR2 YYEEEE. CDR3 in amino acids: CASSLGLNTEAFF. In nucleotides, the CDR3 is TGTGCCAGCAGCTTGGGCTTGAACACTGAAGCTTTCTTT. Full variable domain (missing parts from reference TRBV5-6 and TRBJ1-1): DAGVTQSPTHLIKTRGQQVTLRCSPKSGHDTVSWYQQALGQGPQFIFQYYEEEERQRGNFPDRFSGHQFPNYSSELNVNALLLGDSALYLCASSLGLNTEAFFGQGTRLTVV.

V gene TRBV5-1 combines with J gene TRBJ2-2, with D hard to call. The CDR3 consists of 16 residues. Between the trimmed V and J ends, which lost 3 bases and 5 bases, there was a span of 17 bases. Germline CDR1 SGHRS, CDR2 YFSETQ. CDR3 bases: TGCGCCAGCAGCTCCGGATCCACTCCCTATACCGGGGAGCTGTTTTTT. Protein sequence: CASSSGSTPYTGELFF.

This chain links TRBV28 with TRBJ1-1, with TRBD1 identical over 7 bases. Unmatched junction bases numbered 2, after V lost 6 bases and J lost 7 bases. The CDR3 length is 11 residues. Looked up from germline, CDR1 is MDHEN and CDR2 is SYDVKM. DNA for the CDR3: TGTGCCAGCAGGACAGGGTTTGAAGCTTTCTTT. It codes for CASRTGFEAFF.

The chain employs TRBV9 and TRBJ2-3; D unclear. V was pared by 0 bases and J by 2 bases, with 19 bases between. Looked up from germline, CDR1 is SGDLS and CDR2 is YYNGEE. The CDR3 is made up of 18 amino acids. CDR3 DNA: TGTGCCAGCAGCGTAGGACTTCACGCGAGCAGACACACAGATACGCAGTATTTT. Translated: CASSVGLHASRHTDTQYF.

The rearrangement links TRBV9 to TRBJ2-2, with 9 bases lining up with TRBD2. Germline loops: CDR1 SGDLS, CDR2 YYNGEE. Losses at the gene ends were 4 bases for V and 4 bases for J; bases not matched to a gene: 11. The CDR3 is made up of 17 amino acids. The CDR3 protein is CASSPSGWREGTGELFF. CDR3 nucleotides: TGTGCCAGCAGCCCCTCGGGGTGGCGGGAGGGCACCGGGGAGCTGTTTTTT. Looking up the rest from reference TRBV9 and TRBJ2-2 gives the full variable domain: DSGVTQTPKHLITATGQRVTLRCSPRSGDLSVYWYQQSLDQGLQFLIQYYNGEERAKGNILERFSAQQFPDLHSELNLSSLELGDSALYFCASSPSGWREGTGELFFGEGSRLTVL.

This clone was seen more than once but under ten times. The chain combines TRBV27 with TRBJ2-2; D uncertain. Germline V gene data show CDR1 as MNHEY and CDR2 as SMNVEV (reference sequence). The CDR3 has 12 amino acids. Trimming took off 6 bases at V and 6 bases at J, with 8 bases between the two ends. The CDR3 sequence: CASSYRAGELFF. CDR3 nucleotide sequence: TGTGCCAGCAGCTACCGCGCCGGGGAGCTGTTTTTT.

The chain uses TRBV11-1 and TRBJ2-3; D is undetermined. Trimming shortened V by 0 bases and J by 6 bases, and 4 bases separated the two germline ends. The CDR3 contains 12 residues. CDR1 is SGHAT, CDR2 FQDESV, per germline (reference sequence). CDR3 coding DNA: TGTGCCAGCAGCTTAGCGGGGGATACGCAGTATTTT. As protein: CASSLAGDTQYF.